What follows are 5 T cell receptor beta chains derived from one specimen sequenced in a study of cytomegalovirus exposure and HLA in healthy donors. Measured with immunoSEQ multiplex PCR; TCRdb has only the in-frame clones, and not every one. The repertoire holds about 170,000 clones, 85% to 90% seen once, with more than 1.3% in the top ten. The sequenced sample consisted of PBMCs. These receptors were obtained from a young woman in good health and CMV-seronegative.

V is TRBV18 and J is TRBJ1-1; D unresolved. Germline assignment: CDR1 KGHSH and CDR2 LQKENI. The CDR3 is 11 residues long. The V and J ends lost 2 bases and 5 bases respectively, with 3 bases between them. CDR3 DNA sequence: TGTGCCAGCTCACCAATAACTGAAGCTTTCTTT. It is translated as CASSPITEAFF.

The rearrangement uses TRBV4-1 and TRBJ1-5, with 10 bases fitting TRBD1. CDR3 length: 16 residues. With V trimmed by 4 bases and J by 3 bases, 6 bases remained unmatched. Germline CDR1 MGHRA, CDR2 YSYEKL. In nucleotides, the CDR3 is TGCGCCAGCAGCCCGGGACAGGGGATGAACAATCAGCCCCAGCATTTT. Translation: CASSPGQGMNNQPQHF.

The chain employs TRBV30 and TRBJ1-2, with a weak D call TRBD1 (5 bases). V dropped 3 bases and J dropped 3 bases, with 11 bases sitting between them. CDR1 is GTSNPN and CDR2 is SVGIG in the germline V gene (reference sequence). The length of the CDR3 is 13 residues. Written as DNA, the CDR3 is TGTGCCTGGAGGGGGGGACGGGACTATGGCTACACCTTC. Encoded protein: CAWRGGRDYGYTF.

This clone was detected once. This chain links TRBV5-1 with TRBJ2-3; TRBD2 matches at 10 bases. From germline, CDR1 is SGHRS and CDR2 YFSETQ. The CDR3 totals 17 residues. V was clipped by 4 bases and J by 2 bases; unmatched bases: 10. The CDR3 nucleotides read TGCGCCAGCAGCGCCCGGACTAGCGGCCTCTACACAGATACGCAGTATTTT. Residues: CASSARTSGLYTDTQYF.

CDR3 nucleotide sequence: TGTGCCAGCAGTATGATAGTTGGGAGCACTGAAGCTTTCTTT. This translates into CASSMIVGSTEAFF. The V gene is TRBV27, the J gene TRBJ1-1; no reliable D call. V dropped 5 bases and J dropped 4 bases, with 14 bases sitting between them. Germline V gene lookup returns CDR1 MNHEY and CDR2 SMNVEV (reference sequence). The CDR3 contains 14 residues.